One sample yielded the 20 T cell receptor beta chains listed below, sequenced in a study of blood T cell repertoires in COVID-19. Clones were sequenced by immunoSEQ multiplex PCR, and TCRdb holds only the in-frame ones, with some missing. The sample includes approximately 150,000 clones, around 80% of them seen just once. Material for sequencing was PBMCs or T cells enriched from blood (not recorded which). These receptors originate from a man between 70 and 80 years old who had been exposed to COVID-19.

The V and J genes are TRBV6-5 and TRBJ2-4, with TRBD2 as a possible D gene (6 bases). Germline CDR1 MNHEY, CDR2 SVGAGI. This CDR3 comprises 13 residues. Deletions cut 6 bases from V and 4 bases from J, with 10 bases between. CDR3 sequence: CASRDREKNIQYF. The CDR3 DNA reads as TGTGCCAGCAGGGACCGGGAGAAAAACATTCAGTACTTC.

The J gene is TRBJ1-1, the V gene TRBV9; TRBD1 matches 8 bases. Trimming at V came to 2 bases and at J to 4 bases, leaving 7 bases not matched to a gene. The CDR3 loop spans 15 amino acids. CDR1 and CDR2 (germline): SGDLS, YYNGEE. The CDR3 sequence: CASSVGGQGGTEAFF. As DNA, the CDR3 is TGTGCCAGCAGCGTGGGCGGACAGGGTGGCACTGAAGCTTTCTTT.

This chain connects TRBV20-1 to TRBJ2-2, with unresolved D. The CDR3 length is 14 residues. Germline V CDR1 and CDR2: DFQATT, SNEGSKA (reference sequence). Trimming removed 3 bases from V and 7 bases from J, with 15 bases in between. The CDR3 is CSASLADTGGELFF. CDR3 sequence (DNA): TGCAGTGCTAGTTTGGCCGACACCGGCGGGGAGCTGTTTTTT.

This chain connects TRBV4-3 to TRBJ1-1, with TRBD1 identical over 8 bases. Germline V gene data show CDR1 as LGHNA and CDR2 as YSLEER. With V trimmed by 2 bases and J by 6 bases, 2 bases remained unmatched. CDR3 length: 13 residues. CDR3 residues: CASSQQQGAEAFF. CDR3 DNA sequence: TGCGCCAGCAGCCAACAACAGGGGGCTGAAGCTTTCTTT.

The sample holds a few counts of this clone. The gene calls are TRBV7-2 and TRBJ1-2; perhaps TRBD1 as D (6 bases). The CDR3 sequence is 15 residues long. The V end lost 7 bases, the J end lost 6 bases, and 21 bases lay between the germline ends. CDR1 and CDR2 from the germline V gene are SGHTA and FQGNSA. CDR3 nucleotide sequence: TGTGCCAGCACCCCAGGAGGACAGAATCTTAATGGCTACACCTTC. Protein sequence: CASTPGGQNLNGYTF. Variable domain in full (rest from reference TRBV7-2 and TRBJ1-2): GAGVSQSPSNKVTEKGKDVELRCDPISGHTALYWYRQSLGQGLEFLIYFQGNSAPDKSGLPSDRFSAERTGGSVSTLTIQRTQQEDSAVYLCASTPGGQNLNGYTFGSGTRLTVV.

This clone appeared a single time. The chain combines TRBV5-4 with TRBJ1-2, with TRBD1 as a possible D gene (5 bases). The CDR3 has 16 residues. The germline CDR1 and CDR2 sequences are SGHNT and YYREEE (reference sequence). V lost 4 bases to trimming and J lost 8 bases, with 24 bases between them. The CDR3 DNA follows: TGTGCCAGCAGCCTAGCCTTACCGGGGGTTCCCCAAGGCTACACCTTC. Amino acids: CASSLALPGVPQGYTF.

The chain couples TRBV18 to TRBJ2-1; D may be TRBD2 (6 bases). V lost 5 bases to trimming and J lost 6 bases, with 8 bases between them. Germline loops: CDR1 KGHSH, CDR2 LQKENI. The CDR3 sequence is 12 residues long. The CDR3 loop reads CASSAGRNEQFF. DNA of the CDR3: TGTGCCAGCTCAGCGGGACGCAATGAGCAGTTCTTC.

The J gene is TRBJ1-2, the V gene TRBV3-1 (or the pseudogene TRBV3-2), with D possibly TRBD1 on 6 matching bases. V dropped 1 base and J dropped 4 bases, with 13 bases sitting between them. Germline V gene lookup returns CDR1 LGHDT and CDR2 YNNKEL (reference sequence). This CDR3 is built from 15 residues. The CDR3 here is CASSQGTAKGYGYTF. The CDR3 region has the DNA TGTGCCAGCAGCCAAGGGACAGCCAAGGGCTATGGCTACACCTTC.

This CDR3 is CASSTRIDGRAYGYTF. CDR3 sequence (DNA): TGTGCCAGCAGCACCCGGATAGACGGGAGGGCCTATGGCTACACCTTC. The chain couples TRBV9 to TRBJ1-2; D unresolved. Germline V lookup: CDR1 SGDLS, CDR2 YYNGEE. This CDR3 has 16 residues. Trimming removed 4 bases at V and 4 bases at J, with 20 bases between.

This chain joins TRBV10-3 and TRBJ2-7, with D possibly being TRBD2 (6 bases). Germline V lookup: CDR1 ENHRY, CDR2 SYGVKD. The CDR3 sequence is 17 residues long. Trimming removed 2 bases at V and 6 bases at J, with 23 bases between. CDR3 nucleotides: TGTGCCATCAGTGAGAGTTGGAGCGGGCGATCACTTGGCGAGCAGTACTTC. This sequence encodes CAISESWSGRSLGEQYF.

This clone was counted a few times. The chain has TRBV6-6 and TRBJ1-6; D gene unclear. The germline CDR1 and CDR2 sequences are MNHNY and SVGAGI (reference sequence). V shed 6 bases and J shed 1 base, with 13 bases lying between them. This CDR3 has 16 amino acids. CDR3 protein: CASREFKLSYNSPLHF. The DNA of the CDR3 is TGTGCCAGCAGAGAGTTTAAACTGTCCTATAATTCACCCCTCCACTTT.

The CDR3 DNA reads as TGTGCCAGCACCCGACCCACTAGCGTCCTCACCGGGGAGCTGTTTTTT. Its translation is CASTRPTSVLTGELFF. This chain links TRBV28 with TRBJ2-2; the match to TRBD2 covers 7 bases. CDR1 is MDHEN and CDR2 is SYDVKM in the germline V gene. With V trimmed by 7 bases and J by 4 bases, 12 bases remained unmatched. The length of the CDR3 is 16 residues.

The chain uses TRBV3-1 (or the pseudogene TRBV3-2) and TRBJ1-1; tentative D call: TRBD1 (5 bases). The germline CDR1 and CDR2 sequences are LGHDT and YNNKEL (reference sequence). The CDR3 runs 14 residues. V gave up 6 bases and J gave up 6 bases, with 17 bases separating them. The CDR3 DNA follows: TGTGCCAGCAGAAAGACAGTGGGATTTCCTGAAGCTTTCTTT. Amino acid sequence: CASRKTVGFPEAFF.

The chain employs TRBV5-1 and TRBJ2-3; 8 bases match TRBD1. J gave up 2 bases and V 5 bases, and 7 bases lay outside the gene matches. From germline, CDR1 is SGHRS and CDR2 YFSETQ. The length of the CDR3 is 15 residues. The CDR3, as DNA: TGCGCCAGCAGGGTATGGGGACAGGACACAGATACGCAGTATTTT. Encoded protein: CASRVWGQDTDTQYF. Supplemented by reference TRBV5-1 and TRBJ2-3, the full variable domain reads KAGVTQTPRYLIKTRGQQVTLSCSPISGHRSVSWYQQTPGQGLQFLFEYFSETQRNKGNFPGRFSGRQFSNSRSEMNVSTLELGDSALYLCASRVWGQDTDTQYFGPGTRLTVL.

The V call is TRBV4-1, the J call TRBJ2-5, with 11 bases lining up with TRBD2. Trimming removed 3 bases from V and 6 bases from J; junction bases left unmatched: 18. Germline CDR1 and CDR2: MGHRA and YSYEKL. The length of the CDR3 is 19 residues. CDR3 sequence reads: CASSHPGRRLAGKLKTQYF. The CDR3 DNA follows: TGCGCCAGCAGCCACCCCGGCAGGAGACTAGCGGGAAAGCTGAAGACCCAGTACTTC.

The chain employs TRBV7-2 and TRBJ1-1; unclear D gene. V was clipped by 1 base and J by 6 bases, with 6 bases between them. This CDR3 is built from 12 residues. Germline assignment: CDR1 SGHTA and CDR2 FQGNSA. The CDR3 reads CASSLGGAEAFF. The CDR3 region has the DNA TGTGCCAGCAGCTTAGGGGGAGCTGAAGCTTTCTTT.

The chain recombines TRBV14 with TRBJ1-4; D gene unclear. CDR3 length: 14 amino acids. Trimming removed 0 bases from V and 1 base from J, with 3 bases in between. Germline V gene data show CDR1 as SGHDN and CDR2 as FVKESK. CDR3: CASSQDRTNEKLFF. The CDR3 bases are TGTGCCAGCAGCCAAGATCGAACTAATGAAAAACTGTTTTTT.

This clone was observed a few times. The V call is TRBV29-1, the J call TRBJ2-1; D is possibly TRBD2 (5 bases). CDR1 is SQVTM, CDR2 ANQGSEA, per germline. The CDR3 is made up of 12 amino acids. V lost 4 bases and J lost 7, with 11 bases in between. The DNA of the CDR3 is TGCAGCGTTGCTCCTCCGGGGAATGAGCAGTTCTTC. Its translation: CSVAPPGNEQFF.

This chain uses TRBV5-1 with TRBJ1-5, with D tentatively TRBD1 (6 bases). The germline CDR1 and CDR2 sequences are SGHRS and YFSETQ. The CDR3 consists of 15 residues. V dropped 1 base and J dropped 4 bases, with 12 bases sitting between them. The CDR3 region has the DNA TGCGCCAGCAGCTTGATGACAGGCACTAATCAGCCCCAGCATTTT. Protein: CASSLMTGTNQPQHF.

This clone was seen only once. This chain uses TRBV19 with TRBJ1-5; D might be TRBD1 (6 bases). V lost 3 bases to trimming and J lost 2 bases, with 11 bases between them. CDR1 is LNHDA and CDR2 is SQIVND in the germline V gene (reference sequence). The CDR3 spans 15 residues. The chain's CDR3 is CASSIIAGGNQPQHF. CDR3 nucleotides: TGTGCCAGTAGTATTATCGCAGGGGGCAATCAGCCCCAGCATTTT. The full variable domain, completed using reference TRBV19 and TRBJ1-5, is DGGITQSPKYLFRKEGQNVTLSCEQNLNHDAMYWYRQDPGQGLRLIYYSQIVNDFQKGDIAEGYSVSREKKESFPLTVTSAQKNPTAFYLCASSIIAGGNQPQHFGDGTRLSIL.